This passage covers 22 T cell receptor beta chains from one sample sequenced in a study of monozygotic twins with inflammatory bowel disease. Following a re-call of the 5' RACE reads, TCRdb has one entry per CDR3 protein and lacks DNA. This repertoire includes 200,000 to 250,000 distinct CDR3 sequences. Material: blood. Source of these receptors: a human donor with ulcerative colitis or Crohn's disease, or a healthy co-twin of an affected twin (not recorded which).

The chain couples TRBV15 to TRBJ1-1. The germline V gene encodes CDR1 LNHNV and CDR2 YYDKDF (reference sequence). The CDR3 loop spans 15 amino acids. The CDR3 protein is CATSRNQVPNTEAFF.

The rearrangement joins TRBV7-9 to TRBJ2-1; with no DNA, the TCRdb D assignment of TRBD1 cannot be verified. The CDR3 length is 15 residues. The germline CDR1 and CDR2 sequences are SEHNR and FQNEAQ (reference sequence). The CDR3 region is CASSPGRTSYNEQFF. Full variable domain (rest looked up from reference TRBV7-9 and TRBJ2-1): DTGVSQNPRHKITKRGQNVTFRCDPISEHNRLYWYRQTLGQGPEFLTYFQNEAQLEKSRLLSDRFSAERPKGSFSTLEIQRTEQGDSAMYLCASSPGRTSYNEQFFGPGTRLTVL.

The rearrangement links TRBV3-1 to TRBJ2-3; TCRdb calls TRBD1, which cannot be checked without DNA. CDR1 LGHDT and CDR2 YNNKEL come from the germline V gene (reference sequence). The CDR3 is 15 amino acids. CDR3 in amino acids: CASSQGGLSTDTQYF.

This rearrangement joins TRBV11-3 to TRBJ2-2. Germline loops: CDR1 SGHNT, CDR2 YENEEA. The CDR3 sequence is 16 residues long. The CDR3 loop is CASSLGRGLFAGELFF.

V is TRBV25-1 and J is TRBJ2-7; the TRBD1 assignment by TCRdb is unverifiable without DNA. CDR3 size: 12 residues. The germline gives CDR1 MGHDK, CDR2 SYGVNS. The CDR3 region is CASTTGFGEQYF.

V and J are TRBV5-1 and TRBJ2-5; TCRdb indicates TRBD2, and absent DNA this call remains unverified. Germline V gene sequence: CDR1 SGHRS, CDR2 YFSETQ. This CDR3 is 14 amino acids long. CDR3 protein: CASSLGDWQETQYF.

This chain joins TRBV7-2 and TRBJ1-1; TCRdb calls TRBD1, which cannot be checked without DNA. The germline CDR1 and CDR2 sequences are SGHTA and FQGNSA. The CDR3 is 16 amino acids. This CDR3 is CASRDMRTLTITEAFF.

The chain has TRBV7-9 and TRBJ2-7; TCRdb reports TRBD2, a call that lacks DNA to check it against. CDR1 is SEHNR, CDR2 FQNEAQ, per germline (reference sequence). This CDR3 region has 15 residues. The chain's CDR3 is CASSPAGLPGREQYF. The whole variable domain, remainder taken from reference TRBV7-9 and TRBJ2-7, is DTGVSQNPRHKITKRGQNVTFRCDPISEHNRLYWYRQTLGQGPEFLTYFQNEAQLEKSRLLSDRFSAERPKGSFSTLEIQRTEQGDSAMYLCASSPAGLPGREQYFGPGTRLTVT.

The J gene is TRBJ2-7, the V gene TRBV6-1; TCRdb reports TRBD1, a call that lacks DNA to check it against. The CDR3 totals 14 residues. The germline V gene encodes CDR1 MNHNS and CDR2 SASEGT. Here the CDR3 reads CASTHGTGTDEQYF.

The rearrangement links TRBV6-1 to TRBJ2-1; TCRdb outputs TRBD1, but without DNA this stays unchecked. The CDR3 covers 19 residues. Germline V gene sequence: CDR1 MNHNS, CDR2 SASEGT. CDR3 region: CASSPQLSTGTGIYNEQFF.

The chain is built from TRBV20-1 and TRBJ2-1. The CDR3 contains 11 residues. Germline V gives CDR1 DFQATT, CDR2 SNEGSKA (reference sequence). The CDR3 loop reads CSLFGYNEQFF.

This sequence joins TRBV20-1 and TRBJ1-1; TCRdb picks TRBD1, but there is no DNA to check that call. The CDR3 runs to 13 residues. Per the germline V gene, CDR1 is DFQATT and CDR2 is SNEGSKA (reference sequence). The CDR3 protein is CSATGQGTTEAFF.

The CDR3 loop is CASSGDSPHEGQYF. The chain uses TRBV2 and TRBJ2-5; TCRdb outputs TRBD1, but without DNA this stays unchecked. The CDR3 length is 14 residues. Germline-derived CDR1 and CDR2 are SNHLY and FYNNEI.

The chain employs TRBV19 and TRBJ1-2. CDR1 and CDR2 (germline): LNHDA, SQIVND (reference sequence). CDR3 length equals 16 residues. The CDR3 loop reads CASSPQRKGYNYGYTF.

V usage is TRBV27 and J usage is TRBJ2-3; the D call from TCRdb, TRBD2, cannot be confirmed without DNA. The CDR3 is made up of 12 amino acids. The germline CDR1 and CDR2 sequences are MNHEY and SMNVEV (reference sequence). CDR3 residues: CASSRGIDTQYF.

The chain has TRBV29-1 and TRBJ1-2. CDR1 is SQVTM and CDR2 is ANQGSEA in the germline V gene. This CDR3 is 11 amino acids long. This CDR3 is CSVDNYVGYTF.

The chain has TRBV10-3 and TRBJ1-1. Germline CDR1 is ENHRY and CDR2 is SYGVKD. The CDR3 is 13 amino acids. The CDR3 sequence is CANGPALNTEAFF.

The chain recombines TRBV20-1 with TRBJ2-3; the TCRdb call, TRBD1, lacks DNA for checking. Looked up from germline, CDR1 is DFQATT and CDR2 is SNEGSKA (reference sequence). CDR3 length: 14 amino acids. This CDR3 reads CSARISRGTDTQYF.

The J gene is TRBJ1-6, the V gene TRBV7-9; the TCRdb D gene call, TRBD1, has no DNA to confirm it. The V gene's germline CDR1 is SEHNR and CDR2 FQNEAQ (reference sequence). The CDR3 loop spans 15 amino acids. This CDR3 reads CASSSGTGLNSPLHF.

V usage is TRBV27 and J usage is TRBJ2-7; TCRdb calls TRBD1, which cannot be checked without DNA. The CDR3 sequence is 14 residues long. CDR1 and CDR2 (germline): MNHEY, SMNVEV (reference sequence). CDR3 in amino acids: CASSQGQVFPEQYF.

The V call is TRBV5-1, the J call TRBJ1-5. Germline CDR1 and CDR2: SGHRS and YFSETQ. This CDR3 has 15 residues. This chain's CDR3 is CASSLGTQSNQPQHF.

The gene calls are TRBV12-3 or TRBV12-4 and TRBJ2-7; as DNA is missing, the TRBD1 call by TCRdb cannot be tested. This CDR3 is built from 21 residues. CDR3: CASSLVTSAAGDELLSYEQYF.